This TCR beta chain was captured by sequencing in a study of T-cell reconstitution after alpha-beta-depleted transplantation in children. This clonotype was recorded a few times. The CDR3 covers 15 residues. V dropped 2 bases and J dropped 7 bases, with 12 bases sitting between them. During its preparation, the TCRbeta library received unique molecular identifiers. TCRdb re-analysed the PCR reads in MiXCR, keeping a single row per CDR3 protein. The sample has around 250,000 distinct CDR3 sequences; 9.5% to 10% are singletons. The source was PBMCs from the stem cell graft donor, collected from the stem cell graft. The chain links TRBV12-3 or TRBV12-4 to TRBJ1-6; perhaps TRBD1 as D (6 bases). The receptor was isolated from a human donor who donated a stem cell graft to a child with SCID. CDR3 sequence: CASSLNWDKNSPLHF. The DNA for the CDR3 is TGTGCCAGCAGTTTAAATTGGGACAAGAATTCACCCCTCCACTTT.